The clone carrying this TCR beta chain was picked up a small number of times. The record originates from a study of early T cells in non-severe SARS-CoV-2 infection. Turning to the study itself: It was bulk RNA from unsorted whole blood that was sequenced, and the chains were unpaired.

Molecules of cDNA were individually given unique molecular identifiers that were attached to them. Using its own MiXCR run on the 5' RACE reads, TCRdb lists one record per CDR3 protein. This sample has around 40,000 distinct CDR3 sequences; around 9.9% occur once, and the top ten carry roughly 9%. Germline CDR1 LGHNA, CDR2 YSLEER. The CDR3 length is 14 residues. V shed 0 bases and J 2 bases; nucleotides not matched to a gene: 1. The clonotype comes from an adult who was a healthcare worker with PCR-confirmed SARS-CoV-2 infection or an uninfected control (not recorded which). This rearrangement joins TRBV4-3 to TRBJ2-7, with 7 bases fitting TRBD1. Source material: whole blood. The chain's CDR3 is CASSQDGTAYEQYF. The CDR3 DNA reads TGCGCCAGCAGCCAAGATGGGACAGCCTACGAGCAGTACTTC.